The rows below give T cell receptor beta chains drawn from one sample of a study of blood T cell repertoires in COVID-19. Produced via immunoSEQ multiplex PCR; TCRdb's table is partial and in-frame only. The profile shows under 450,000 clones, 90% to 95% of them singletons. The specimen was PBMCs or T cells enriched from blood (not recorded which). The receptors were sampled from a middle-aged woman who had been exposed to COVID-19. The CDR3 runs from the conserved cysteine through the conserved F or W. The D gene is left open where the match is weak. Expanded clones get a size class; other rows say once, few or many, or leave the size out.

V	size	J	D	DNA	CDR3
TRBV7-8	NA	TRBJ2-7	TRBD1	TGTGCCAGCAGCTTAGGACAGGGGAAGGTTTACGAGCAGTACTTC	CASSLGQGKVYEQYF
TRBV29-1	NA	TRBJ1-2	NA	TGCAGCGTTGGTGGGCAGGCGGGTGGCTACACCTTC	CSVGGQAGGYTF
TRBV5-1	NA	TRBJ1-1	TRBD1	TGCGCCAGCAGCCCAGACAGGGTCAGGGTGGGTGAAGCTTTCTTT	CASSPDRVRVGEAFF
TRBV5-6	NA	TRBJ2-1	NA	TGTGCCAGCAGCCCTAAAGCGGGCAGACGTTACAATGAGCAGTTCTTC	CASSPKAGRRYNEQFF
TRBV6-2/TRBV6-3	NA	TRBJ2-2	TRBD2	TGTGCCAGCAGTGACCCGGGACTAGCAGGGAGGACCGGGGAGCTGTTTTTT	CASSDPGLAGRTGELFF
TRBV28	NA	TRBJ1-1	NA	TGTGCCAGCAGTTCCCCCCGGAGGTTCACCCCGACTTTCTTT	CASSSPRRFTPTFF
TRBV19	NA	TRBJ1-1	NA	TGTGCCAGTAGTATGGCAGGGCCTAACACTGAAGCTTTCTTT	CASSMAGPNTEAFF
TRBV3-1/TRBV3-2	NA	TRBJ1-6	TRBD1	TGTGCCAGCGGGACTGGGACAGGGGTCTCACCCCTCCACTTT	CASGTGTGVSPLHF
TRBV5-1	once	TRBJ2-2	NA	TGCGCCAGCGTTATGGGGCGTGGCGGGGAGCTGTTTTTT	CASVMGRGGELFF
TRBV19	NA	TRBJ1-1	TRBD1	TGTGCCAGTAGCTCAGGGGGCAGGTTCGAAGCTTTCTTT	CASSSGGRFEAFF
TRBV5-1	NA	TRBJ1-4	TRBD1	TGCGCCAGCAGCTTGGCAGGGACAGGGAAGGCAGAACTGTTTTTT	CASSLAGTGKAELFF
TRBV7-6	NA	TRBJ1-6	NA	TGTGCCAGCAGAACTGGTGGTAATTCACCCCTCCACTTT	CASRTGGNSPLHF
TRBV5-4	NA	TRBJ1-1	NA	TGTGCCAGCAGCGCAACTTTGCAGGGAAACGCTGAAGCTTTCTTT	CASSATLQGNAEAFF
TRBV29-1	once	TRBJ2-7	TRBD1	TGCAGCGTCCCGGGACAGGGGTCGTACGAGCAGTACTTC	CSVPGQGSYEQYF
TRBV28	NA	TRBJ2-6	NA	TGTGCCAGCAGTTTAGCAGGGGCCGGGGCCAACGTCCTGACTTTC	CASSLAGAGANVLTF
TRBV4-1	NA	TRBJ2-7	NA	TGCGCCAGCAGCCAAGATTCGGTGCGGGGGCCCCTCTCCTACGAGCAGTACTTC	CASSQDSVRGPLSYEQYF
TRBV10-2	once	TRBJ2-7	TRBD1	TGCGCCAGCAGGGATACCGGGACAGGCCCTTACGAGCAGTACTTC	CASRDTGTGPYEQYF
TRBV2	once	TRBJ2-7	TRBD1	TGTGCCAGCAGTCTCCCTGGGACAGGGGTCGACGAGCAGTACTTC	CASSLPGTGVDEQYF
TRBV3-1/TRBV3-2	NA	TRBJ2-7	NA	TGTGCCAGCAGCCAACCGCGGGGGCCCAACGAGCAGTACTTC	CASSQPRGPNEQYF
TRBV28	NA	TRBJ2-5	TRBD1	TGTGCCAGCACCAGAAGAGGGGGCCCTAGAGAGACCCAGTACTTC	CASTRRGGPRETQYF
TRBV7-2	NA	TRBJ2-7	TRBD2	TGTGCCAGCAGCTTGAGCGCTAGCGGGGTTCTCTACGAGCAGTACTTC	CASSLSASGVLYEQYF
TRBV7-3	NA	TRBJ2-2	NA	TGTGCCAGCAGCCCGGTGGCGGCCGGGGAGCTGTTTTTT	CASSPVAAGELFF
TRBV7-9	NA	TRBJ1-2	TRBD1	TGTGCCAGCATGTGGGGACAGGGGGCCTTAGCTAACTATGGCTACACCTTC	CASMWGQGALANYGYTF
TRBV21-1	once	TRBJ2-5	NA	TGTGCCAGCAGCAAAGGGACAGGGGGTTCTAGGTACCAAGAGACCCAGTACTTC	CASSKGTGGSRYQETQYF
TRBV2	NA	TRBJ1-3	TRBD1	TGTGCCAGCAGTGAAGGGGACAGGGTACTCGGAAACACCATATATTTT	CASSEGDRVLGNTIYF
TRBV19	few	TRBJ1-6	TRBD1	TGTGCCAGTCTGGGAGGGACAGGGAATTCACCCCTCCACTTT	CASLGGTGNSPLHF
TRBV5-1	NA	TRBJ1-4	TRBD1	TGCGCCAGCAGCTTGGAGGGGGCGACTAATGAAAAACTGTTTTTT	CASSLEGATNEKLFF
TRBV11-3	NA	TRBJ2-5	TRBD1	TGTGCCAGCAGCTTAGGACAGGGTCAAGAGACCCAGTACTTC	CASSLGQGQETQYF
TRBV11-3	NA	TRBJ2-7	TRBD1	TGTGCCAGCAGCTCTATCGCGGACAGGAGACCCTACGAGCAGTACTTC	CASSSIADRRPYEQYF
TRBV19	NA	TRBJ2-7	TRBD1	TGTGCCAGTAGTGCCCCCGGGACAGGGGGCTATGAGCAGTACTTC	CASSAPGTGGYEQYF
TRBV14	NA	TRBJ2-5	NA	TGTGCCAGCAGCCATATCAGGGTCGGAGAGACCCAGTACTTC	CASSHIRVGETQYF
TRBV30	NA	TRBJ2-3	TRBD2	TGTGCCTGGAGTGCCAAGCTAGCGGGCCCGTCGGATACGCAGTATTTT	CAWSAKLAGPSDTQYF
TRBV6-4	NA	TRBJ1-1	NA	TGTGCCAGCAGTGACTCACAGGGCACTGAAGCTTTCTTT	CASSDSQGTEAFF
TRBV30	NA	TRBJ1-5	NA	TGTGCCTGGACTCGAAAAACAGGGCTGGACCAGCCCCAGCATTTT	CAWTRKTGLDQPQHF
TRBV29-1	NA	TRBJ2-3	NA	TGCAGCGTTGAAACGGCAGGAACGCAGTATTTT	CSVETAGTQYF
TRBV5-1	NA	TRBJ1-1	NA	TGCGCCAGCAGCTTGGCCTCCATGCCAGGGCGAAAGGGGAACACTGAAGCTTTCTTT	CASSLASMPGRKGNTEAFF
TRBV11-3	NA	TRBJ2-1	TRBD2	TGTGCCAGCAGCCCCTTTGAAGCCGCGACTAGCGGTTACAATGAGCAGTTCTTC	CASSPFEAATSGYNEQFF